This T cell receptor beta chain was profiled in a study of PD-1 blockade in classical Hodgkin lymphoma (TCRdb year 2020). As for the study more broadly: Nivolumab dosing was 3 mg/kg intravenously every 2 weeks, continuing until either disease progression or unacceptable toxicity. To define a peripheral blood immune signature of response to PD-1 blockade in classical Hodgkin lymphoma, the study combined TCR beta sequencing with CyTOF. General study outcomes and caveats: A significant rise by C4D1 was seen in CD4+ but not CD8+ TCR diversity (p=0.0027 vs p=0.16), with the rise being most apparent in complete responders (p=0.02). Lower diversity was seen in patients whose nivolumab began less than 1 year after ASCT, and these patients were left out of later analyses so that immune reconstitution would not confound the results. Among trial patients, those achieving complete response had baseline diversity similar to that of newly diagnosed patients, while diversity was significantly lower in partial responders and progressors. Baseline TCR diversity was reported as lower in newly diagnosed patients than in healthy donors, and lower still in relapsed/refractory patients. The study was restricted to a single clinical trial cohort, and the causes of repertoire differences, possibly disease activity or prior therapy, were left undefined.

As for this clone: The antigen this receptor binds is unknown. The junction departs from germline at one end; a sequencing error may be responsible.

Genomic DNA was extracted with the Qiagen DNeasy kit from unsorted PBMCs and from negatively selected CD4+ and CD8+ fractions. Using primers that anneal to V and J segments, immunoSEQ multiplex PCR amplified the TCR beta CDR3 regions. Amplification bias was minimized using a synthetic immune receptor repertoire, and residual bias was removed computationally after sequencing. The study's processing was this. Repertoire diversity was quantified as the Shannon entropy index using custom Python scripts. Unsorted, CD4+ and CD8+ repertoires were examined separately, except in combined analyses, for which CD4+ and CD8+ sequences were merged in silico. A clone counted as expanded when the clone's frequency after treatment rose at least 2-fold relative to C1D1, and clones undetected at baseline were given a pseudocount of 0.5. Clones with 0 or 1 copy at C1D1 were defined as singleton clones, while clones with 2 or more copies were defined as non-singleton clones. Clones expanded in unsorted samples were labelled as CD4+, CD8+ or unknown by matching protein sequences in sorted samples from the same patient. Wilcoxon tests were applied to paired samples to test diversity changes from C1D1 to C4D1. Not all clones reach the TCRdb copy of this immuneACCESS table, which keeps in-frame sequences only. Checked studies attribute under half of the gap to unresolved V genes and leave the rest unexplained. The V and J calls and clone size were taken over from that table, and D and trimming were inferred from the DNA. This sample holds roughly 28,000 clones; over 70% were observed only once. The ten largest clonotypes hold less than 20% of the sample.

The time point label, read with the paper, signifies: cycle 4 day 1 (C4D1), after five to seven weeks of nivolumab. Relapse after autologous stem cell transplantation had occurred in all trial patients, and cohorts A, B and C were distinguished by prior brentuximab vedotin exposure. The trial cohort was composed of about 60 patients with relapsed/refractory classical Hodgkin lymphoma, for whom complete response, partial response or progressive disease was recorded as best overall response. Single-agent nivolumab was administered to trial patients in the multi-cohort phase II CheckMate 205 trial. Best overall response was determined by an independent review committee according to the 2007 International Working Group response criteria. Trial PBMCs were obtained immediately prior to nivolumab initiation (C1D1) and on therapy at cycle 2 day 1 and cycle 4 day 1. Peripheral blood was collected in 8 mL Vacutainer Cell Preparation Tubes, from which PBMCs were isolated by centrifugation and then cryopreserved.

The germline V gene provides CDR1 SGHNT and CDR2 YENEEA. Including cysteine and phenylalanine, the CDR3 has 17 amino acids. CDR3 DNA only is kept here, 51 bases in frame from base 1. The chain uses TRBV11-3 and TRBJ2-1; TRBD2 aligns with 13 central bases. The receptor comes from a human donor with classical Hodgkin lymphoma. The specimen comprised peripheral blood mononuclear cells (PBMCs), sampled before the fourth cycle of nivolumab. The CDR3 amino acid sequence is: CASSGDSRTSGGNERFF. Here is the DNA: TGTGCCAGCAGCGGAGATTCCAGGACTAGCGGGGGCAATGAGCGGTTCTTC.